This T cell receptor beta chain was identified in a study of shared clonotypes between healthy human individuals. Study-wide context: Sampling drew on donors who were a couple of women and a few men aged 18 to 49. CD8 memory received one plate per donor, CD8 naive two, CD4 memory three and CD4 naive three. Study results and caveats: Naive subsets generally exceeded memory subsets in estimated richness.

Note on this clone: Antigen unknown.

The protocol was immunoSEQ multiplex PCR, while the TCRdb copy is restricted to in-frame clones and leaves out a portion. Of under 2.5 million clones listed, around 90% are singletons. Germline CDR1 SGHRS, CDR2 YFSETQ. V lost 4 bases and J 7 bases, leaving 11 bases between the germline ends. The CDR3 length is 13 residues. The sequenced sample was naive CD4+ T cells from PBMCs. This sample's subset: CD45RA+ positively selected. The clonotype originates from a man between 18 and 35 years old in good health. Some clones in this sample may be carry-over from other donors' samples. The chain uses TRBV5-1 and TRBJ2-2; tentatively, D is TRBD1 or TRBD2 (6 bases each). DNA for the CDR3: TGCGCCAGCAGCCGGGGGCCCGGCGGGGAGCTGTTTTTT. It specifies CASSRGPGGELFF.